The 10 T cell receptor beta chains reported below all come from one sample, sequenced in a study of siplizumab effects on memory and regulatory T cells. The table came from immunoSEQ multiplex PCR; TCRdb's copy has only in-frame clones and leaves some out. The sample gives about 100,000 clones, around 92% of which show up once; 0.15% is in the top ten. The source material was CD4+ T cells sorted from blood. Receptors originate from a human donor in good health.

The CDR3: CASSPGGTEAFF. The CDR3 region has the DNA TGTGCCAGCAGCCCCGGGGGCACTGAAGCTTTCTTT. The chain links TRBV4-2 to TRBJ1-1, with D maybe TRBD1 (5 bases). Trimming removed 4 bases from V and 4 bases from J, with 7 bases in between. Per germline, CDR1 LGHNA and CDR2 YNFKEQ. The CDR3 spans 12 residues.

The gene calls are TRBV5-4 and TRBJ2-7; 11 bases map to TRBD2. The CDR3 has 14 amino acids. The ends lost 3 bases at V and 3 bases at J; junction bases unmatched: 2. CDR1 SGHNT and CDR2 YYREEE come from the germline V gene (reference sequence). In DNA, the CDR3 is TGTGCCAGCAGCTCTAGCGGGGGGAACTACGAGCAGTACTTC. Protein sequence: CASSSSGGNYEQYF.

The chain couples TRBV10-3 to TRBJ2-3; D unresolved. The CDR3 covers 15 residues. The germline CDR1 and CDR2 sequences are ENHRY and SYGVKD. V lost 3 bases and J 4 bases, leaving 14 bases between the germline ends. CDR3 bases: TGTGCCATCAGTGAACGGGCCCCCGCCGCAGATACGCAGTATTTT. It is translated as CAISERAPAADTQYF.

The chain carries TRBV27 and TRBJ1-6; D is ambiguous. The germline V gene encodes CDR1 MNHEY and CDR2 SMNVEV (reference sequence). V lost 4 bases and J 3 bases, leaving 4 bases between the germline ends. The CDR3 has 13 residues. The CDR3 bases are TGTGCCAGCAGTTCGTACTATAATTCACCCCTCCACTTT. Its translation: CASSSYYNSPLHF.

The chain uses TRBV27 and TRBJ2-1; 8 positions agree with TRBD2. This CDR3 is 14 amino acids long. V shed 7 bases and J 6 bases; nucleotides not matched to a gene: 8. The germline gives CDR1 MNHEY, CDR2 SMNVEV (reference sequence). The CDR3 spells CASIAGGRVNEQFF. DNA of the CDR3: TGTGCCAGCATCGCGGGGGGCCGCGTCAATGAGCAGTTCTTC.

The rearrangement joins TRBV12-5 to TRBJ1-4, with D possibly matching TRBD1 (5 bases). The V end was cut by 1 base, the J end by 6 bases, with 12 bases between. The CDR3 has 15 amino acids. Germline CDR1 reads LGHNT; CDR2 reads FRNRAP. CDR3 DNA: TGTGCTAGTGGTTTGGCTGGAGGGACTGATGAAAAACTGTTTTTT. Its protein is CASGLAGGTDEKLFF.

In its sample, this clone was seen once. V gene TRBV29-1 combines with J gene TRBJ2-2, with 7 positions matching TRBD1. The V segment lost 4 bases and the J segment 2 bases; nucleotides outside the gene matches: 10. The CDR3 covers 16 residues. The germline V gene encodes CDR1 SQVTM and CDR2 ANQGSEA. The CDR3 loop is CSVVGIGGGNTGELFF. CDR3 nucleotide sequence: TGCAGCGTTGTTGGTATAGGGGGCGGAAACACCGGGGAGCTGTTTTTT.

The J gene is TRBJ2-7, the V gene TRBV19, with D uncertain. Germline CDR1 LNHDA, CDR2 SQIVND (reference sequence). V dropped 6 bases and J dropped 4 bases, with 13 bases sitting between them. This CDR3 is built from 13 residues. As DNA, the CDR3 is TGTGCCAGTAGCCTGGACCACCAGTACGAGCAGTACTTC. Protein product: CASSLDHQYEQYF.

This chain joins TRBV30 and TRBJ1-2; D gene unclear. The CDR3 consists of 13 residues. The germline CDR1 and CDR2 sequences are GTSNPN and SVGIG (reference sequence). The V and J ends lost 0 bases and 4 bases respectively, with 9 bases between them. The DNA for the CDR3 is TGTGCCTGGAGTGTACTACTGACCTATGGCTACACCTTC. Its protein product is CAWSVLLTYGYTF.

CDR3 in amino acids: CASSTGGLNNEQFF. CDR3 DNA sequence: TGCGCCAGCTCAACGGGGGGACTAAACAATGAGCAGTTCTTC. The chain carries TRBV4-1 and TRBJ2-1; 7 bases are a match to TRBD2. Germline V gene sequence: CDR1 MGHRA, CDR2 YSYEKL. The junction had 9 bases not matched to a gene; V was cut back by 8 bases and J by 5 bases. There are 14 residues in the CDR3.